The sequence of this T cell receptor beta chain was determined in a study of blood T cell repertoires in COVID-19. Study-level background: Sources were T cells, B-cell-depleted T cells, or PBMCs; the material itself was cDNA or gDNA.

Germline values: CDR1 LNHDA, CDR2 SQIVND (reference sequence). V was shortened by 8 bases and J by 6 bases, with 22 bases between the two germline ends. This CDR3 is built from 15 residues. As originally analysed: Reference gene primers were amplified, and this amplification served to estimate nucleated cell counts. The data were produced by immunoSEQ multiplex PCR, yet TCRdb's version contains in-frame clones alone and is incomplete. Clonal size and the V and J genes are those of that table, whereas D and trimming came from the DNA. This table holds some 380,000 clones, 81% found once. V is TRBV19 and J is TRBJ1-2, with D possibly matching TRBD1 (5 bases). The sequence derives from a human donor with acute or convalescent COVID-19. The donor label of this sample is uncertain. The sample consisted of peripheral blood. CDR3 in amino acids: CASGAGIVGSHGYTF. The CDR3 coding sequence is TGTGCCAGTGGGGCCGGAATAGTCGGGAGCCATGGCTACACCTTC.